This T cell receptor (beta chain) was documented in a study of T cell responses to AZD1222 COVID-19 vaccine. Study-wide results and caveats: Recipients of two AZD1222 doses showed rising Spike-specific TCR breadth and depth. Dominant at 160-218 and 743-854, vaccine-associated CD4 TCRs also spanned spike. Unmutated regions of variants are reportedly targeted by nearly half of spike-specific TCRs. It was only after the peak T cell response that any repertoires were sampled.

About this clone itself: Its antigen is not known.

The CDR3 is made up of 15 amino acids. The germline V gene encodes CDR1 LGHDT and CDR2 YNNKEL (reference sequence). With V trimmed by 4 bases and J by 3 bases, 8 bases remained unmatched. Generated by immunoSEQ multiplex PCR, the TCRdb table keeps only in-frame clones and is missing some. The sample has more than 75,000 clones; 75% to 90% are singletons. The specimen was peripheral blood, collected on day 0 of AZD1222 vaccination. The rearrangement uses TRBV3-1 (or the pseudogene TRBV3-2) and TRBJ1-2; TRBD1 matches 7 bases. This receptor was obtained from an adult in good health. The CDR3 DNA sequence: TGTGCCAGCAGCCGACAGGGATCCGCGGACTATGGCTACACCTTC. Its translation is CASSRQGSADYGYTF.